One and the same sample provided the 18 T cell receptor beta chains below, sequenced in a study of cytomegalovirus exposure and HLA in healthy donors. The PCR used 60 Vbeta and 13 Jbeta primers. TCRdb keeps only in-frame clones here, not all; method: immunoSEQ multiplex PCR. The sample carries under 150,000 clones, approximately 85% recorded once. Sequencing was done on a sample of PBMCs. The receptors stem from a boy between 10 and 17 years old in good health and CMV-seronegative.

Only a few counts were recorded for this clone. The V gene is TRBV7-2, the J gene TRBJ2-7; 11 bases line up with TRBD2. Germline trimming cut 6 bases from V and 7 bases from J; bases unmatched to any gene: 17. There are 17 residues in the CDR3. The germline V gene encodes CDR1 SGHTA and CDR2 FQGNSA. The CDR3 DNA reads as TGTGCCAGCAGACATGGGATAGCGGGAGGGCCTGGGGGAGAGCAGTACTTC. Amino acids: CASRHGIAGGPGGEQYF.

This sequence joins TRBV5-4 and TRBJ2-2; D remains unclear. V was cut by 0 bases and J by 1 base, with 10 bases left in between. The germline V gene has CDR1 SGHNT and CDR2 YYREEE (reference sequence). This CDR3 is 16 amino acids long. In DNA, the CDR3 is TGTGCCAGCAGCTTGGGGCCGATTGTGAACACCGGGGAGCTGTTTTTT. It encodes CASSLGPIVNTGELFF.

The DNA for the CDR3 is TGTGCCAGCAGCCTCCGACAGGACGCTGAAGCTTTCTTT. This translates into CASSLRQDAEAFF. The J gene is TRBJ1-1, the V gene TRBV7-9; TRBD1 is a possible D gene (6 bases). CDR1 and CDR2 (germline): SEHNR, FQNEAQ (reference sequence). This CDR3 region has 13 residues. The ends were cut back, 5 bases at V and 6 bases at J, with 13 bases in the middle. Drawing the rest from reference TRBV7-9 and TRBJ1-1, the complete variable domain is DTGVSQNPRHKITKRGQNVTFRCDPISEHNRLYWYRQTLGQGPEFLTYFQNEAQLEKSRLLSDRFSAERPKGSFSTLEIQRTEQGDSAMYLCASSLRQDAEAFFGQGTRLTVV.

The chain links TRBV29-1 to TRBJ2-1; TRBD1 matches at 9 bases. V was clipped by 4 bases and J by 8 bases; unmatched bases: 9. Germline V CDR1 and CDR2: SQVTM, ANQGSEA. This CDR3 comprises 14 residues. CDR3 in DNA: TGCAGCGTTGTGGGACAGGGAAGAATGGATGAGCAGTTCTTC. Its translation is CSVVGQGRMDEQFF.

This chain uses TRBV5-1 with TRBJ2-5, with 9 bases lining up with TRBD2. From germline, CDR1 is SGHRS and CDR2 YFSETQ. The V segment lost 6 bases and the J segment 2 bases; nucleotides outside the gene matches: 8. The CDR3 sequence is 15 residues long. The CDR3 bases are TGCGCCAGCACCCGAGAGACTAGCGGACAAGAGACCCAGTACTTC. Amino acids: CASTRETSGQETQYF.

The V and J genes are TRBV2 and TRBJ1-2; TRBD1 matches at 8 bases. The germline V gene has CDR1 SNHLY and CDR2 FYNNEI. Unmatched junction bases numbered 8, after V lost 1 base and J lost 4 bases. This CDR3 spans 16 amino acids. Here the CDR3 reads CASSEVSGTGLYGYTF. The CDR3 DNA follows: TGTGCCAGCAGTGAAGTTTCCGGGACAGGACTCTATGGCTACACCTTC.

CDR3 sequence: CASSSSPSGGANEQFF. CDR3 sequence (DNA): TGCGCCAGCAGCTCGAGCCCTAGCGGGGGGGCGAATGAGCAGTTCTTC. The chain employs TRBV5-1 and TRBJ2-1, with TRBD2 identical over 12 bases. Germline V gene lookup returns CDR1 SGHRS and CDR2 YFSETQ. After removal of 3 bases from V and 7 bases from J, the junction contained 8 bases not matched to a gene. The CDR3 is made up of 16 amino acids.

The rearrangement links TRBV27 to TRBJ1-4; 7 bases fit TRBD1. Germline CDR1 is MNHEY and CDR2 is SMNVEV (reference sequence). The CDR3 extends over 15 amino acids. V lost 6 bases, J lost 5 bases, and 9 bases stayed unmatched. The CDR3, as DNA: TGTGCCAGCAGCATCGGACAGGCGGCGAATGAAAAACTGTTTTTT. This sequence encodes CASSIGQAANEKLFF.

For this clone: The sample holds other DNA sequences that translate to the same CDR3. The genes are TRBV5-4 and TRBJ1-2; a possible D gene is TRBD1 (5 bases). This CDR3 has 14 residues. Germline CDR1 is SGHNT and CDR2 is YYREEE (reference sequence). The V gene lost 4 bases and the J gene lost 2 bases, with 12 bases spanning the gap. The CDR3 DNA follows: TGTGCCAGCAGCCCGGCGGAGGGGAACTATGGCTACACCTTC. This gives the protein CASSPAEGNYGYTF.

Turning to this clone: The junction does not match germline at one end; this may be a read error. The rearrangement uses TRBV11-2 and TRBJ2-5; 9 nucleotides line up with TRBD1. CDR1 is SGHAT, CDR2 FQNNGV, per germline. The CDR3 loop spans 14 amino acids. This chain's CDR3 is CASSLDRGLETQYF. CDR3 sequence (DNA): TGTGCCAGCAGTTTAGACAGGGGGTTGGAGACCCAGTACTTC.

This chain uses TRBV11-2 with TRBJ2-7; D might be TRBD2 (6 bases). The V end was cut by 5 bases, the J end by 5 bases, with 16 bases between. CDR1 SGHAT and CDR2 FQNNGV come from the germline V gene. This CDR3 spans 14 amino acids. DNA of the CDR3: TGTGCCAGCAGCGAAATAGCGGAACGGAACGAGCAGTACTTC. Translating gives CASSEIAERNEQYF.

This chain links TRBV6-1 with TRBJ2-1, with 9 bases identical to TRBD2. Germline V lookup: CDR1 MNHNS, CDR2 SASEGT. V lost 6 bases and J lost 8; bases outside the gene matches: 11. This CDR3 is built from 15 residues. The CDR3 protein is CASSEPGLAIYEQFF. CDR3 DNA: TGTGCCAGCAGCGAACCCGGACTAGCGATTTATGAGCAGTTCTTC.

This clone occurred once. The rearrangement uses TRBV9 and TRBJ2-1, with 8 bases identical to TRBD2. J was trimmed by 3 bases and V by 1 base; bases with no gene match: 3. CDR1 SGDLS and CDR2 YYNGEE come from the germline V gene. The CDR3 sequence is 15 residues long. CDR3 in amino acids: CASSVLAGNYNEQFF. CDR3 nucleotides: TGTGCCAGCAGCGTACTAGCGGGCAACTACAATGAGCAGTTCTTC.

This rearrangement joins TRBV5-4 to TRBJ1-3, with D possibly TRBD1 on 6 matching bases. This CDR3 comprises 15 residues. Germline V CDR1 and CDR2: SGHNT, YYREEE (reference sequence). V was clipped by 2 bases and J by 4 bases, with 13 bases between them. CDR3 sequence: CASSFTGRRGNTIYF. CDR3 coding DNA: TGTGCCAGCAGCTTTACAGGGCGTAGGGGAAACACCATATATTTT. Drawing the rest from reference TRBV5-4 and TRBJ1-3, the complete variable domain is ETGVTQSPTHLIKTRGQQVTLRCSSQSGHNTVSWYQQALGQGPQFIFQYYREEENGRGNFPPRFSGLQFPNYSSELNVNALELDDSALYLCASSFTGRRGNTIYFGEGSWLTVV.

This clone was recorded a few times. This chain uses TRBV2 with TRBJ1-1; weak D call: TRBD1 (6 bases). This CDR3 comprises 13 residues. CDR1 is SNHLY, CDR2 FYNNEI, per germline. The V and J ends lost 6 bases and 1 base respectively, with 9 bases between them. Written as DNA, the CDR3 is TGTGCCAGCAGGAAACAGGGGAACACTGAAGCTTTCTTT. Protein: CASRKQGNTEAFF.

The gene calls are TRBV27 and TRBJ2-1; no clear D gene. Germline V CDR1 and CDR2: MNHEY, SMNVEV (reference sequence). V lost 2 bases to trimming and J lost 6 bases, with 14 bases between them. The CDR3 sequence is 15 residues long. The CDR3 coding sequence is TGTGCCAGCAGTTTAGGGCAGTCCCCTTTCAATGAGCAGTTCTTC. This codes for CASSLGQSPFNEQFF.

This chain connects TRBV6-6 to TRBJ1-1; tentatively, D is TRBD1 (5 bases). The V and J ends lost 5 bases and 4 bases respectively, with 20 bases between them. This CDR3 has 16 residues. Germline assignment: CDR1 MNHNY and CDR2 SVGAGI (reference sequence). This chain's CDR3 is CASSPPGGRVGTEAFF. CDR3 in DNA: TGTGCCAGCAGTCCTCCCGGGGGGAGGGTCGGCACTGAAGCTTTCTTT.

The chain has TRBV5-1 and TRBJ2-1, with TRBD2 matching 10 bases. V shed 0 bases, J shed 8 bases, and the junction held 2 bases outside the gene matches. CDR3 size: 14 residues. Looked up from germline, CDR1 is SGHRS and CDR2 is YFSETQ. The CDR3 sequence is CASSLASGSDEQFF. For the CDR3, the DNA is TGCGCCAGCAGCTTGGCTAGCGGGAGCGATGAGCAGTTCTTC.